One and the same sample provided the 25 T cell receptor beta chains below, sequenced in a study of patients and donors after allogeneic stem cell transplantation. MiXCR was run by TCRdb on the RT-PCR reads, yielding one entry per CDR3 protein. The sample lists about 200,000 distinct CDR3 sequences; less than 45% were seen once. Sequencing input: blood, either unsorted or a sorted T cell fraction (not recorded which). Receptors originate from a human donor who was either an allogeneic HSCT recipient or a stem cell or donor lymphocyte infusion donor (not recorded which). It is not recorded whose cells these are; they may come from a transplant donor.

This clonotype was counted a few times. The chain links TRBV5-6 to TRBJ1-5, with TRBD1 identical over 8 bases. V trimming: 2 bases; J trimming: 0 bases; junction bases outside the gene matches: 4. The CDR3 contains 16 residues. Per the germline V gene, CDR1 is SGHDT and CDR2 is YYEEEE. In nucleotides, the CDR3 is TGTGCCAGCAGCTTCAGGGGGCGATATAGCAATCAGCCCCAGCATTTT. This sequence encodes CASSFRGRYSNQPQHF.

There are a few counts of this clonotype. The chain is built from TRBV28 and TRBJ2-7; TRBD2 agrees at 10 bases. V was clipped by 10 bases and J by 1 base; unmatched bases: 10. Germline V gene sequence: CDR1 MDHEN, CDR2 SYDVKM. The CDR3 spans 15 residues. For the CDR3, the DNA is TGTGCCACCCTGACGGGACTAGCGCTATCCTACGAGCAGTACTTC. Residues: CATLTGLALSYEQYF.

The CDR3 DNA sequence: TGTGCCAGCAGTGAGGGGAACTACGAGCAGTACTTC. This gives the protein CASSEGNYEQYF. The chain is built from TRBV28 and TRBJ2-7, with D perhaps matching TRBD1 or TRBD2 (5 bases each). CDR1 and CDR2 (germline): MDHEN, SYDVKM. Trimming shortened V by 5 bases and J by 3 bases, and 8 bases separated the two germline ends. The CDR3 consists of 12 residues.

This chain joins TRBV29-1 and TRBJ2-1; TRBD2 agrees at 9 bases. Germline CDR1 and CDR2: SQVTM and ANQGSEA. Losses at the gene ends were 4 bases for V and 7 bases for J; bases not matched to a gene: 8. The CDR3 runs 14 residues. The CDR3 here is CSVAGGRAANEQFF. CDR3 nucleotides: TGCAGCGTTGCAGGCGGGAGGGCCGCGAATGAGCAGTTCTTC.

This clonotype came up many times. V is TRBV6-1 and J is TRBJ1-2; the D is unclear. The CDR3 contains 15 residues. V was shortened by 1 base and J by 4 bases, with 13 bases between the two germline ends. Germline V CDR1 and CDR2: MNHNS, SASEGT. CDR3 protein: CASSEEGKGVYGYTF. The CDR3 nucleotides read TGTGCCAGCAGTGAAGAAGGCAAGGGCGTCTATGGCTACACCTTC.

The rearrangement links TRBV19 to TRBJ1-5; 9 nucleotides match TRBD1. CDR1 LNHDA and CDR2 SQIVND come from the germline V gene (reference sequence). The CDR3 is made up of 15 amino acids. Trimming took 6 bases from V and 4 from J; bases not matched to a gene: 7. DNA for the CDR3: TGTGCCAGTAGAGTCGCGGGACAGGGAAATCAGCCCCAGCATTTT. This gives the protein CASRVAGQGNQPQHF.

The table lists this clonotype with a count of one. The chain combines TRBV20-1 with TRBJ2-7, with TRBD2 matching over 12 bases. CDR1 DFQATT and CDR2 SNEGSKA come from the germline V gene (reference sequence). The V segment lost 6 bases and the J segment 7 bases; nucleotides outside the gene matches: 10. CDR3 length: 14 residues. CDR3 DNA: TGCAGTGCCGCGATGACTAGCGGGAGTTGGGAGCAGTACTTC. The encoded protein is CSAAMTSGSWEQYF.

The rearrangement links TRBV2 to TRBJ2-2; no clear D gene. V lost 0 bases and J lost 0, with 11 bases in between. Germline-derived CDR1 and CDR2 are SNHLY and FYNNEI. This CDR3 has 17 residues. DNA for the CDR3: TGTGCCAGCAGTGAAGCAGGCCTATTCGCGAACACCGGGGAGCTGTTTTTT. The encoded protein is CASSEAGLFANTGELFF.

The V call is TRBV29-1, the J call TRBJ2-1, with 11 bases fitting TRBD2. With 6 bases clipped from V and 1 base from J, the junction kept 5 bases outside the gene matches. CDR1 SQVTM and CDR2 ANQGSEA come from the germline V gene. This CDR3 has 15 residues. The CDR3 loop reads CSVPGLAVSYNEQFF. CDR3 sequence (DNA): TGCAGCGTCCCGGGACTAGCGGTTTCCTACAATGAGCAGTTCTTC.

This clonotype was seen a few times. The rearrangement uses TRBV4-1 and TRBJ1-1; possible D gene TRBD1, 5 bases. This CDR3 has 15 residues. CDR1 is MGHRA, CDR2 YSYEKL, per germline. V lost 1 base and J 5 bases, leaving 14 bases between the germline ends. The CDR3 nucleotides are TGCGCCAGCAGCCAAGGCATAGGGGTGGGGACTGAAGCTTTCTTT. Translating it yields CASSQGIGVGTEAFF.

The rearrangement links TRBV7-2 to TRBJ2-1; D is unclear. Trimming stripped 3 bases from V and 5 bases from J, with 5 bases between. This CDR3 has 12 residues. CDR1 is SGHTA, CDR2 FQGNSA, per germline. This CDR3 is CASSLPDNEQFF. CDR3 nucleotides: TGTGCCAGCAGCTTGCCTGACAATGAGCAGTTCTTC.

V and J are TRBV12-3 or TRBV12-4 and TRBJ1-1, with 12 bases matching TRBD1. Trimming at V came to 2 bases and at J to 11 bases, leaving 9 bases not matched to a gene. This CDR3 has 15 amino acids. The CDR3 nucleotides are TGTGCCAGCAGTTTATGGGGACAGGGGGCTCGGAGGGCTTTCTTT. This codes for CASSLWGQGARRAFF.

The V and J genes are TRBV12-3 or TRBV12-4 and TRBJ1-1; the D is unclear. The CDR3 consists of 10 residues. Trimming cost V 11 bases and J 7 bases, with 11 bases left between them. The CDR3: CAENRGEAFF. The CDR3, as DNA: TGTGCCGAAAACCGCGGTGAAGCTTTCTTT.

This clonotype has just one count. CDR3 protein: CATSREPREAGNEQFF. The CDR3 DNA reads as TGTGCCACCAGCAGAGAACCGCGGGAGGCTGGGAATGAGCAGTTCTTC. V gene TRBV15 combines with J gene TRBJ2-1, with 8 bases aligning to TRBD2. The V segment lost 0 bases and the J segment 7 bases; nucleotides outside the gene matches: 8. The CDR3 consists of 16 residues. Germline loops: CDR1 LNHNV, CDR2 YYDKDF (reference sequence).

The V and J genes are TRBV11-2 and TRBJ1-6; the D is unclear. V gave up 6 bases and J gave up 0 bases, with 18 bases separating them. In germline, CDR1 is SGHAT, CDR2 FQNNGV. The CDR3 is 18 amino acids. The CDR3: CASSPGVGGSSYNSPLHF. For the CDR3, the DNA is TGTGCCAGCAGTCCCGGAGTGGGCGGAAGCTCCTATAATTCACCCCTCCACTTT.

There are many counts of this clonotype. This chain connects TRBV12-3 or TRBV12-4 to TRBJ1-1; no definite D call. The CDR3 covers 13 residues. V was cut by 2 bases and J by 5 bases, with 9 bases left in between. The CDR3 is CASSLWTGTEAFF. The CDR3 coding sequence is TGTGCCAGCAGTTTATGGACGGGGACTGAAGCTTTCTTT.

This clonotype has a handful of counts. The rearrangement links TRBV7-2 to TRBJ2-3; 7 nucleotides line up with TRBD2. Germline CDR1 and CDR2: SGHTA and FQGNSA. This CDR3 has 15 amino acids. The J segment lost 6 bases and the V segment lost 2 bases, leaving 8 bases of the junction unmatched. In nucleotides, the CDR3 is TGTGCCAGCAGCTTATGGGGGGGAGCCCAGGATACGCAGTATTTT. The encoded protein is CASSLWGGAQDTQYF. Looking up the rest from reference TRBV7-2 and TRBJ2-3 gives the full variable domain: GAGVSQSPSNKVTEKGKDVELRCDPISGHTALYWYRQSLGQGLEFLIYFQGNSAPDKSGLPSDRFSAERTGGSVSTLTIQRTQQEDSAVYLCASSLWGGAQDTQYFGPGTRLTVL.

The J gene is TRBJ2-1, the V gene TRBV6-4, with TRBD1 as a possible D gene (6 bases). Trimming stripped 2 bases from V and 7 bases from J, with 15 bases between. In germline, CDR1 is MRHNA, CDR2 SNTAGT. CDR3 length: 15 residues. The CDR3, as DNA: TGTGCCAGCAGTGACGAGGCAGGGGTAGGGAATGAGCAGTTCTTC. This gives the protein CASSDEAGVGNEQFF.

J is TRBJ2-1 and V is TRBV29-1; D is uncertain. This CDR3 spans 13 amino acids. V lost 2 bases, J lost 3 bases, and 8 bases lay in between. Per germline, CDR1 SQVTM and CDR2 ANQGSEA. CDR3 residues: CSVEPVGYNEQFF. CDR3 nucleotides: TGCAGCGTTGAACCCGTGGGCTACAATGAGCAGTTCTTC.

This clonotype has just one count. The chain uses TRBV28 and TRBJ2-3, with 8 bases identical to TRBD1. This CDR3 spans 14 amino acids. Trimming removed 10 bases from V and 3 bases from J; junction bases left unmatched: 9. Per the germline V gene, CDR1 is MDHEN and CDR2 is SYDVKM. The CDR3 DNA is TGTGCCACTCGATCGAACAGGGGGACAGATACGCAGTATTTT. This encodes CATRSNRGTDTQYF.

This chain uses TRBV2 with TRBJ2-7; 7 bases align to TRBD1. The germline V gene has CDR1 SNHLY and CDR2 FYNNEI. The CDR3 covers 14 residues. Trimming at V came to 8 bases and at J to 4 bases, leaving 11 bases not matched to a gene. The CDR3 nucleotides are TGTGCCAGCGGACAGGACCGCGACGGTTACGAGCAGTACTTC. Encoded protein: CASGQDRDGYEQYF.

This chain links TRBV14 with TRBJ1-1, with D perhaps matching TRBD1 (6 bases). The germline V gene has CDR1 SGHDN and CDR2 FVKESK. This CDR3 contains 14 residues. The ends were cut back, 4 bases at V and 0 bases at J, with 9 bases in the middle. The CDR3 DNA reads TGTGCCAGCAGCCCACAGGGCATGAACACTGAAGCTTTCTTT. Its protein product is CASSPQGMNTEAFF.

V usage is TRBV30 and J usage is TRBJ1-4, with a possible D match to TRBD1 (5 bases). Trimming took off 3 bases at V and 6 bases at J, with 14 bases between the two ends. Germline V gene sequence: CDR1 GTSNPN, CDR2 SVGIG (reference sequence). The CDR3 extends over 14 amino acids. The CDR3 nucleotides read TGTGCCTGGAGCGGCGACCAGGGCGATGAAAAACTGTTTTTT. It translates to CAWSGDQGDEKLFF.

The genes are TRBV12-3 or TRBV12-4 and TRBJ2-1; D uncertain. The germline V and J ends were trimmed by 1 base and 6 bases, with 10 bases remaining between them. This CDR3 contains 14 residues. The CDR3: CASSLVVIRNEQFF. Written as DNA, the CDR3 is TGTGCCAGCAGTTTAGTCGTGATACGCAATGAGCAGTTCTTC.

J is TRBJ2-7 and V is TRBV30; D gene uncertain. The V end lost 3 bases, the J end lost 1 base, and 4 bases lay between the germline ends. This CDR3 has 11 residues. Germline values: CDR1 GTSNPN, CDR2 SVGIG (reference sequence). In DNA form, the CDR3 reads TGTGCCTGGAGCGCTTCCTACGAGCAGTACTTC. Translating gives CAWSASYEQYF.